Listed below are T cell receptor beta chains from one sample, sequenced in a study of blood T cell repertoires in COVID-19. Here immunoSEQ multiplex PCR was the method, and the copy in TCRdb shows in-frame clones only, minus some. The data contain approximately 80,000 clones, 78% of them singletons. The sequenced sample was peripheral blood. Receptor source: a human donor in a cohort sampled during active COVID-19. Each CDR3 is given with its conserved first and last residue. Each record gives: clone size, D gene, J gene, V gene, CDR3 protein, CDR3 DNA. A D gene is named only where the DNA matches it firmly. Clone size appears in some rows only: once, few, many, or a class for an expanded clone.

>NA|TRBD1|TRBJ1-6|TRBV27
CASSLSGLGTGYNSPLHF
TGTGCCAGCAGTTTATCGGGCTTGGGGACAGGGTATAATTCACCCCTCCACTTT
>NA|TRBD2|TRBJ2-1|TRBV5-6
CASTNDRGTRAYNEQFF
TGTGCCAGCACCAACGACAGAGGGACTAGAGCCTACAATGAGCAGTTCTTC
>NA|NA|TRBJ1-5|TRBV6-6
CASSLVAGYSNQPQHF
TGTGCCAGCAGCCTTGTTGCAGGGTATAGCAATCAGCCCCAGCATTTT
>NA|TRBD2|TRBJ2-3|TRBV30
CAWNGFERGGFTDTQYF
TGTGCCTGGAACGGTTTCGAACGGGGGGGCTTCACAGATACGCAGTATTTT
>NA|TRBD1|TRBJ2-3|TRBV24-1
CATSASWDRRIDTQYF
TGTGCCACCAGTGCTTCGTGGGACAGAAGAATAGATACGCAGTATTTT
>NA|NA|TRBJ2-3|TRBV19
CASSTAGYSTDTQYF
TGTGCCAGTAGTACTGCGGGCTACAGCACAGATACGCAGTATTTT
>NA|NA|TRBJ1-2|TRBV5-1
CASSLVEGKGNNGYTF
TGCGCCAGCAGCTTGGTGGAGGGAAAGGGCAACAATGGCTACACCTTC
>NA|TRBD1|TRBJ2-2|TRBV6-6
CASRPGQGAPGELFF
TGTGCCAGCAGACCGGGACAGGGGGCCCCCGGGGAGCTGTTTTTT
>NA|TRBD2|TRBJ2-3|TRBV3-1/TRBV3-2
CASSRGLAGGPGENTQYF
TGTGCCAGCAGCCGAGGACTAGCGGGCGGTCCGGGGGAAAATACGCAGTATTTT
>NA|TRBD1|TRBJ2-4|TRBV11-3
CASSLVRRDRAIGAKNIQYF
TGTGCCAGCAGCTTAGTGCGCCGAGACAGGGCCATTGGGGCCAAAAACATTCAGTACTTC
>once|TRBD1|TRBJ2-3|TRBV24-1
CATSDPTWDSNTDTQYF
TGTGCCACCAGTGATCCGACTTGGGACAGTAACACAGATACGCAGTATTTT
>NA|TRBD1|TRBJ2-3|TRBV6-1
CASSEWDSTTDTQYF
TGTGCCAGCAGTGAATGGGACAGCACCACAGATACGCAGTATTTT